A selection of T cell receptor beta chains follows, all from one sample in a study of T cells in Graves' hyperthyroidism and ophthalmopathy. TCRdb reanalysed the multiplex PCR reads using MiXCR and keeps one entry per CDR3 protein. The sample has around 540,000 distinct CDR3 sequences, roughly 50% seen once; the top ten hold about 8.2%. The sample taken for sequencing was peripheral blood or thyroid tissue (not recorded which). Receptor source: a woman under 30 with Graves' hyperthyroidism. The CDR3 runs from the conserved cysteine through the conserved F or W. The D gene is left open where the match is weak. Only part of the rows carry a size: once, few, many, or a class if the clone is expanded.

TRBV24-1	-	once	TRBJ2-5	TGTGCCACCAGTGATTTGGCAGGGGACGGTGCGACCCAGTACTTC	CATSDLAGDGATQYF
TRBV29-1	-	many	TRBJ1-4	TGCAGCGTTGAACTGGGTTCGGGTGAAAAACTGTTTTTT	CSVELGSGEKLFF
TRBV24-1	-	-	TRBJ1-1	TGTGCCACCGAGTCGGAGCAGGGGTATGAATACACTGAAGCTTTCTTT	CATESEQGYEYTEAFF
TRBV7-9	-	-	TRBJ1-4	TGTGCCAGCAGCTTACCCGGTAGGAGGGAAAAACTGTTTTTT	CASSLPGRREKLFF
TRBV19	-	-	TRBJ1-3	TGTGCCAGTAGTACCCTACGCCCACCGAACTCTGGAAACACCATATATTTT	CASSTLRPPNSGNTIYF
TRBV24-1	TRBD1	-	TRBJ1-2	TGTGCCACCAGTGAGTCCGGGACAGGGGGCGCGATAGGAGGCTACACCTTC	CATSESGTGGAIGGYTF
TRBV7-8	TRBD2	few	TRBJ2-7	TGTGCCAGCAGCTTGGCTGCGGGAGGGTCCTACGAGCAGTACTTC	CASSLAAGGSYEQYF
TRBV10-3	-	-	TRBJ2-5	TGTGCCAGCAGTGAAGTCCTAGACCCCCAAGAGACCCAGTACTTC	CASSEVLDPQETQYF
TRBV10-3	TRBD1	-	TRBJ1-1	TGTGCCATCAGTGAGAGCGACAGGGCCACTGAAGCTTTCTTT	CAISESDRATEAFF
TRBV29-1	TRBD1	few	TRBJ2-7	TGCAGCGGCCGGGACAGGGGTGTCTACGAGCAGTACTTC	CSGRDRGVYEQYF
TRBV7-2	-	-	TRBJ2-7	TGTGCCAGCAGTTGGGGTAGCGACATCTCCTACGAGCAGTACTTC	CASSWGSDISYEQYF
TRBV24-1	-	few	TRBJ1-4	TGTGCCACCAGTGACCCCCGGCAGGGGGAAAAACTGTTTTTT	CATSDPRQGEKLFF
TRBV29-1	-	-	TRBJ1-5	TGCAGCTTAGTTCCAAGCAATCAGCCCCAGCATTTT	CSLVPSNQPQHF
TRBV7-9	-	-	TRBJ2-6	TGTGCCAGCAGCTTCAGGGGGGCCACAGGCGCTGGGGCCAACGTCCTGACTTTC	CASSFRGATGAGANVLTF
TRBV29-1	TRBD1	-	TRBJ1-5	TGCAGCGTTGAGCGGCAGGGGGTCAGCAATCAGCCCCAGCATTTT	CSVERQGVSNQPQHF